Each of the 10 T cell receptor beta chains below was sequenced from the same sample in a study of T cell responses to AZD1222 COVID-19 vaccine. The data were produced by immunoSEQ multiplex PCR, yet TCRdb's version contains in-frame clones alone and is incomplete. The table shows about 120,000 clones, with roughly 91% occurring only once. Sequencing used peripheral blood, obtained on day 0 of AZD1222 vaccination. These receptors all stem from an adult in good health.

The chain has TRBV6-4 and TRBJ2-1; D is uncertain. Germline values: CDR1 MRHNA, CDR2 SNTAGT. Trimming left V 6 bases short and J 0 bases short, with 15 bases between. The CDR3 consists of 16 residues. The CDR3 DNA sequence: TGTGCCAGCAGCGACAAGGTCGGAAGCTCCTACAATGAGCAGTTCTTC. It codes for CASSDKVGSSYNEQFF.

In this sample, this clone turned up once. CDR3: CASSSDRGDGYTF. The DNA for the CDR3 is TGTGCCAGCAGCTCCGACAGGGGGGATGGCTACACCTTC. The chain uses TRBV7-9 and TRBJ1-2; 9 bases match TRBD1. Trimming took 4 bases from V and 6 from J; bases not matched to a gene: 3. Germline V gives CDR1 SEHNR, CDR2 FQNEAQ (reference sequence). The CDR3 has 13 residues.

The chain links TRBV7-2 to TRBJ2-5; D is possibly TRBD1 (6 bases). The CDR3 is 14 amino acids. The germline V gene encodes CDR1 SGHTA and CDR2 FQGNSA. The V end lost 1 base, the J end lost 3 bases, and 9 bases lay between the germline ends. The CDR3 nucleotides are TGTGCCAGCAGCTTAGGGGCAGGGGAAGAGACCCAGTACTTC. This gives the protein CASSLGAGEETQYF.

The CDR3 reads CASSVGSAGDQETQYF. The CDR3, as DNA: TGTGCCAGCAGCGTAGGATCGGCAGGGGATCAAGAGACCCAGTACTTC. The V call is TRBV11-3, the J call TRBJ2-5; perhaps TRBD1 as D (6 bases). Germline CDR1 SGHNT, CDR2 YENEEA. The CDR3 loop spans 16 amino acids. Trimming took off 5 bases at V and 2 bases at J, with 18 bases between the two ends.

This rearrangement joins TRBV7-9 to TRBJ1-4, with a weak D call TRBD1 (5 bases). CDR1 is SEHNR, CDR2 FQNEAQ, per germline (reference sequence). This CDR3 has 11 residues. V lost 4 bases and J lost 13, with 10 bases in between. Here the CDR3 reads CASSSGQGLFF. Here the CDR3 DNA reads TGTGCCAGCAGCTCAGGACAAGGACTGTTTTTT.

This rearrangement joins TRBV15 to TRBJ1-3, with D perhaps TRBD1 (5 bases). Trimming stripped 1 base from V and 2 bases from J, with 12 bases between. CDR3 length: 16 amino acids. Germline CDR1 is LNHNV and CDR2 is YYDKDF (reference sequence). As DNA, the CDR3 is TGTGCCACCAGCAGAGGTGGGGACTTACCTGGAAACACCATATATTTT. The encoded protein is CATSRGGDLPGNTIYF.

The CDR3 sequence: CASSQRDTRAGSYNSPLHF. The CDR3 region has the DNA TGCGCCAGCAGCCAAAGGGACACGCGGGCGGGATCCTATAATTCACCCCTCCACTTT. The chain links TRBV5-1 to TRBJ1-6; D might be TRBD1 (6 bases). CDR1 SGHRS and CDR2 YFSETQ come from the germline V gene. The CDR3 loop spans 19 amino acids. V gave up 4 bases and J gave up 1 base, with 21 bases separating them.

This chain uses TRBV7-2 with TRBJ2-2; no firm D call. The CDR3 totals 15 residues. The ends were cut back, 2 bases at V and 0 bases at J, with 7 bases in the middle. Germline lookup yields CDR1 SGHTA and CDR2 FQGNSA. DNA of the CDR3: TGTGCCAGCAGCTTAAAGTCAGCGAACACCGGGGAGCTGTTTTTT. It codes for CASSLKSANTGELFF. Based on the CDR3 plus reference TRBV7-2 and TRBJ2-2, the full variable domain is GAGVSQSPSNKVTEKGKDVELRCDPISGHTALYWYRQSLGQGLEFLIYFQGNSAPDKSGLPSDRFSAERTGGSVSTLTIQRTQQEDSAVYLCASSLKSANTGELFFGEGSRLTVL.

The chain has TRBV6-4 and TRBJ2-7; 7 bases line up with TRBD1. The length of the CDR3 is 14 residues. Germline assignment: CDR1 MRHNA and CDR2 SNTAGT. The V segment lost 10 bases and the J segment 0 bases; nucleotides outside the gene matches: 9. This CDR3 reads CANKSGTVSYEQYF. The CDR3 bases are TGTGCCAACAAATCCGGGACAGTCTCCTACGAGCAGTACTTC.

The rearrangement uses TRBV6-4 and TRBJ2-2; 8 nucleotides match TRBD1. The J segment lost 3 bases and the V segment lost 6 bases, leaving 0 bases of the junction unmatched. The CDR3 length is 13 residues. The germline CDR1 and CDR2 sequences are MRHNA and SNTAGT. The CDR3 region is CASRGQDTGELFF. CDR3 bases: TGTGCCAGCAGGGGACAGGACACCGGGGAGCTGTTTTTT.